This TCR beta chain was identified during a study of cytomegalovirus exposure and HLA in healthy donors. The overall study: An early release of data contained 75 million to 90 million unique TCRs, which came from HLA-typed donors.

Germline values: CDR1 LNHDA, CDR2 SQIVND (reference sequence). Trimming removed 4 bases at V and 4 bases at J, with 16 bases between. The CDR3 sequence is 15 residues long. Primers for the PCR totalled 60 Vbeta and 13 Jbeta. Produced via immunoSEQ multiplex PCR; TCRdb's table is partial and in-frame only. The repertoire holds around 150,000 clones, with 80% to 90% as singletons. On this clone: Its target is unknown.

Study results and caveats: Segments of the TCR beta V type were, in most cases, productive about 90% or about 30% of the time in an earlier analysis. The classifier reportedly diagnosed cytomegalovirus status with high specificity and sensitivity. Most TCR sequences were uncommon, yet certain public TCRs appeared in many donors.

The source material was PBMCs. This sequence originates from a man younger than 35 in good health and CMV-seropositive. The chain is built from TRBV19 and TRBJ1-2; D possibly corresponds to TRBD1 (6 bases). The CDR3, as DNA: TGTGCCAGTAGTACCGAACGGGACACAGGCTATGGCTACACCTTC. It encodes CASSTERDTGYGYTF.